This T cell receptor (beta chain) comes out of a study of beta chain features in type 1 diabetes. On the study more broadly: Healthy donors and patients showed comparable age, gender and cell yields.

Blood was collected once per donor into heparin, averaging approximately 110 mL. Isolation of CD4+ naive, central memory, regulatory and stem cell-like memory cells was achieved by sorting via CD45RO/CCR7/CD25/CD127/CD95/CD27. This clone has more than one count but fewer than ten. Expressed TCRB transcripts were sequenced because the entire RNA isolate underwent reverse transcription. Generated by immunoSEQ multiplex PCR, the TCRdb table keeps only in-frame clones and is missing some. The sample lists a few hundred thousand clones, approximately 15% occurring once. The ends were cut back, 0 bases at V and 3 bases at J, with 10 bases in the middle. The CDR3 spans 15 residues. Germline V lookup: CDR1 SEHNR, CDR2 FQNEAQ (reference sequence).

This clonotype was sampled from a man younger than 45 in good health. Material: naive CD4+ T cells from blood. The rearrangement joins TRBV7-9 to TRBJ2-3; TRBD1 might be the D (5 bases). The CDR3: CASSLAGQVTDTQYF. CDR3 DNA: TGTGCCAGCAGCTTAGCTGGACAAGTAACAGATACGCAGTATTTT.